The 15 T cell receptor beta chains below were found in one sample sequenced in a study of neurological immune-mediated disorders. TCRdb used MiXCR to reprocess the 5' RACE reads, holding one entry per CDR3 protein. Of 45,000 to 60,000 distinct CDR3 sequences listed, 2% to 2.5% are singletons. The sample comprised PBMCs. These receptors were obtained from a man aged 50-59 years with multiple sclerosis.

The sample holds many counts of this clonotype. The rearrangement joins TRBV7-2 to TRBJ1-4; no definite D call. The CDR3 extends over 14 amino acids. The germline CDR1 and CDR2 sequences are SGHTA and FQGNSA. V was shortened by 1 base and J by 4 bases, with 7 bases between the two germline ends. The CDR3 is CASSLGGFNEKLFF. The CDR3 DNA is TGTGCCAGCAGCTTAGGAGGGTTTAATGAAAAACTGTTTTTT.

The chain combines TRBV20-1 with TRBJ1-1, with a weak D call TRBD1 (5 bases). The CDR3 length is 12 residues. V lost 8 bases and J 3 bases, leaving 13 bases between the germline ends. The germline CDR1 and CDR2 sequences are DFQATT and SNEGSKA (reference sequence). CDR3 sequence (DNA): TGCAGTACGGGACCCCAGGACACTGAAGCTTTCTTT. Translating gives CSTGPQDTEAFF.

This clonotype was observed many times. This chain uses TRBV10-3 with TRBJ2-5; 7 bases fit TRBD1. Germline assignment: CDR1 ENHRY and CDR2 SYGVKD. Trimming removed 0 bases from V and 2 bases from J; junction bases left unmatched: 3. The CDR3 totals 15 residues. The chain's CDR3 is CAISESGGRQETQYF. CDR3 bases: TGTGCCATCAGTGAGTCAGGGGGCCGACAAGAGACCCAGTACTTC.

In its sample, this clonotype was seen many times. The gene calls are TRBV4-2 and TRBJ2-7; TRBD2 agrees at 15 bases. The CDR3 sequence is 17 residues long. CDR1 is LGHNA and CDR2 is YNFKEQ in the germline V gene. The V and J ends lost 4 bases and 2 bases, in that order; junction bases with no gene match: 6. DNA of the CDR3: TGTGCCAGCAGCCGACGGACTAGCGGGGGGGAGCCCTACGAGCAGTACTTC. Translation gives CASSRRTSGGEPYEQYF.

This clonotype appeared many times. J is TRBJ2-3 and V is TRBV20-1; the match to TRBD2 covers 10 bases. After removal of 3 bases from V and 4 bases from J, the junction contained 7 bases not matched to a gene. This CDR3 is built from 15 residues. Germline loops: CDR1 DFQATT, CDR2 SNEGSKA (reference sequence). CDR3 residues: CSASEVAGGPDTQYF. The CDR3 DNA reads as TGCAGTGCTAGTGAGGTAGCGGGGGGCCCAGATACGCAGTATTTT.

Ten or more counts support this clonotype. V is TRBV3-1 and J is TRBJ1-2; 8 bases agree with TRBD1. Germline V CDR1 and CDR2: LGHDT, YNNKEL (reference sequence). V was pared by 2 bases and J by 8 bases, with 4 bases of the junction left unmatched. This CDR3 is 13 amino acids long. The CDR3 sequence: CASSQQGAGGYTF. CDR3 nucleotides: TGTGCCAGCAGCCAACAGGGGGCCGGAGGCTACACCTTC.

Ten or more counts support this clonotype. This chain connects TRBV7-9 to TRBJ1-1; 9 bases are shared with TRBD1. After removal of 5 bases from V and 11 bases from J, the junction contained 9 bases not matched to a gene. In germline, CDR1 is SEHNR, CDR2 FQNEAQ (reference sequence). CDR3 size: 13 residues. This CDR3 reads CASSARGQGRAFF. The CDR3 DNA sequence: TGTGCCAGCAGCGCACGGGGACAGGGTCGGGCTTTCTTT. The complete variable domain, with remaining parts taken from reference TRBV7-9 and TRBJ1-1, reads DTGVSQNPRHKITKRGQNVTFRCDPISEHNRLYWYRQTLGQGPEFLTYFQNEAQLEKSRLLSDRFSAERPKGSFSTLEIQRTEQGDSAMYLCASSARGQGRAFFGQGTRLTVV.

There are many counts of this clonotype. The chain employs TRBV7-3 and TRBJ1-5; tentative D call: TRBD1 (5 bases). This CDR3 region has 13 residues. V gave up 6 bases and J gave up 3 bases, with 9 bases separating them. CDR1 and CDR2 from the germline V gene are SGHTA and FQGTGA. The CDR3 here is CASSVGHNQPQHF. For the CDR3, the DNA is TGTGCCAGCAGTGTCGGACACAATCAGCCCCAGCATTTT.

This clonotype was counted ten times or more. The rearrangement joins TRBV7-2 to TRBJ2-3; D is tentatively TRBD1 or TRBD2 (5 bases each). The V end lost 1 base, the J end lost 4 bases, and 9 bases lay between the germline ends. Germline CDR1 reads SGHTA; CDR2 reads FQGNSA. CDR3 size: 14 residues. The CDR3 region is CASSLERGPDTQYF. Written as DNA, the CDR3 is TGTGCCAGCAGCTTAGAAAGGGGACCAGATACGCAGTATTTT.

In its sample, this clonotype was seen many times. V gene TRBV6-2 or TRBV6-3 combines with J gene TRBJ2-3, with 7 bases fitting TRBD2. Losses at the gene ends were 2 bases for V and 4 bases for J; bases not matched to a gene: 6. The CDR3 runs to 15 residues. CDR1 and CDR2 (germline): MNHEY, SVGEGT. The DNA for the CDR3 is TGTGCCAGCAGTTACGAAGCGGGGTATTCAGATACGCAGTATTTT. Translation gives CASSYEAGYSDTQYF.

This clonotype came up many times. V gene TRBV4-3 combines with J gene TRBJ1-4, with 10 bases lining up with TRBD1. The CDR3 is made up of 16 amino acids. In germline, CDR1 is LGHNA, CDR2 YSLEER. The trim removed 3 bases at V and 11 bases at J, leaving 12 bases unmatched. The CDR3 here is CASSHASGTGVEKLFF. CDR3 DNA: TGCGCCAGCAGCCACGCTTCCGGGACAGGGGTGGAGAAACTGTTTTTT.

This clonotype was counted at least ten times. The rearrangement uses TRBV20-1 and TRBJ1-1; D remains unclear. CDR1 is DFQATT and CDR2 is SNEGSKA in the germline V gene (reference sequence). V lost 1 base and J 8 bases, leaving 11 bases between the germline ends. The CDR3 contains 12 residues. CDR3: CSARVRGEEAFF. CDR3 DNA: TGCAGTGCTAGAGTCCGAGGAGAAGAAGCTTTCTTT.

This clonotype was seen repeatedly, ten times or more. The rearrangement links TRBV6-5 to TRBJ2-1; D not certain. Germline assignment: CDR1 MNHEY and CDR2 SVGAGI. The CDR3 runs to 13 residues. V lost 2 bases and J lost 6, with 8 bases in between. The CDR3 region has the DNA TGTGCCAGCAGTTACGGGCCGCCCAATGAGCAGTTCTTC. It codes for CASSYGPPNEQFF.

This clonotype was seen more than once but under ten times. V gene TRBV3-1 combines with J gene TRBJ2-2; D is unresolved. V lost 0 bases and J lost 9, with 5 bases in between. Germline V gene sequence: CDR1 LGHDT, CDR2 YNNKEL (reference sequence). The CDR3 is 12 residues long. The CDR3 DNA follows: TGTGCCAGCAGCCAAGACCTGCGGGAGCTGTTTTTT. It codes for CASSQDLRELFF.

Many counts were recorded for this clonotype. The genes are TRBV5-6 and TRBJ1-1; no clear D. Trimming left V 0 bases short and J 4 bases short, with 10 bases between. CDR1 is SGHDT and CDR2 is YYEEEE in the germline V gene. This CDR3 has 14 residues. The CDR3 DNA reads TGTGCCAGCAGCTTGGTAGGGCCAGGCACTGAAGCTTTCTTT. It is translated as CASSLVGPGTEAFF. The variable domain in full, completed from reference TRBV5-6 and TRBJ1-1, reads DAGVTQSPTHLIKTRGQQVTLRCSPKSGHDTVSWYQQALGQGPQFIFQYYEEEERQRGNFPDRFSGHQFPNYSSELNVNALLLGDSALYLCASSLVGPGTEAFFGQGTRLTVV.